These 6 T cell receptor beta chains originate from one sample sequenced in a study of human T cells and chemical hapten exposure. TCRdb recomputed calls from the 5' RACE reads with MiXCR, one row per CDR3 protein. The sample consists of more than 75,000 distinct CDR3 sequences, approximately 15% of them appearing once. Unfractionated whole blood was the source of the extracted total RNA. Receptor source: a female donor in good health.

The rearrangement links TRBV2 to TRBJ1-1, with 7 bases fitting TRBD1. Looked up from germline, CDR1 is SNHLY and CDR2 is FYNNEI. The CDR3 runs 14 residues. The J segment lost 5 bases and the V segment lost 7 bases, leaving 10 bases of the junction unmatched. Here the CDR3 DNA reads TGTGCCAGCAACGACAGGGAGAGGTGGACTGAAGCTTTCTTT. It codes for CASNDRERWTEAFF.

The chain has TRBV4-2 and TRBJ2-3; D unresolved. The ends were cut back, 3 bases at V and 2 bases at J, with 9 bases in the middle. Germline CDR1 and CDR2: LGHNA and YNFKEQ. This CDR3 is 14 amino acids long. CDR3 amino acids: CASSHWGTTDTQYF. DNA of the CDR3: TGTGCCAGCAGCCATTGGGGAACCACAGATACGCAGTATTTT.

This chain uses TRBV18 with TRBJ2-7; a weak D match, TRBD2 (5 bases). The CDR3 extends over 16 amino acids. Germline V gene lookup returns CDR1 KGHSH and CDR2 LQKENI. The V end lost 2 bases, the J end lost 3 bases, and 17 bases lay between the germline ends. The CDR3 loop reads CASSPASGNALYEQYF. DNA of the CDR3: TGTGCCAGCTCACCAGCTTCGGGGAATGCTCTCTACGAGCAGTACTTC.

This clonotype occurred a few times. This chain joins TRBV5-1 and TRBJ2-1; TRBD2 matches 11 bases. This CDR3 has 15 residues. Losses at the gene ends were 3 bases for V and 4 bases for J; bases not matched to a gene: 3. From germline, CDR1 is SGHRS and CDR2 YFSETQ. CDR3: CASSSSSGGYNEQFF. CDR3 coding DNA: TGCGCCAGCAGCTCCTCTAGCGGGGGGTACAATGAGCAGTTCTTC.

V gene TRBV4-3 combines with J gene TRBJ2-3; 8 bases line up with TRBD1. V lost 1 base to trimming and J lost 7 bases; unmatched junction nucleotides: 10. The CDR3 contains 16 residues. Germline CDR1 LGHNA, CDR2 YSLEER. CDR3 amino acids: CASSQVGQGTSHTQYF. The CDR3 nucleotides are TGCGCCAGCAGCCAAGTTGGACAGGGAACGAGTCATACGCAGTATTTT.

This clonotype was counted a few times. The chain is built from TRBV6-2 or TRBV6-3 and TRBJ2-1; no definite D call. The CDR3 covers 12 residues. The V gene lost 6 bases and the J gene lost 2 bases, with 5 bases spanning the gap. The germline CDR1 and CDR2 sequences are MNHEY and SVGEGT. The CDR3 coding sequence is TGTGCCAGCAGAGGACCCTACAATGAGCAGTTCTTC. It encodes CASRGPYNEQFF.